The 32 T cell receptor beta chains below were found in one sample sequenced in a study of blood T cells in healthy people across ages. Combining a sample-barcoded 5' primer with a J-beta primer mix, a second PCR ran for about 6 to 11 cycles. TCRdb used MiXCR to reprocess the 5' RACE reads, holding one entry per CDR3 protein. Here the sample spans about 780,000 distinct CDR3 sequences, 62% being singletons. The sequencing input was blood. The receptors derive from a man aged 30 to 39 in good health.

The chain employs TRBV7-8 and TRBJ2-3; D tentatively reads TRBD1 or TRBD2 (5 bases each). This CDR3 spans 17 amino acids. CDR1 SGHVS and CDR2 FQNEAQ come from the germline V gene. The V gene lost 2 bases and the J gene lost 0 bases, with 15 bases spanning the gap. The CDR3 bases are TGTGCCAGCAGCTTAATTCGGGGCGGAGAGAGCACAGATACGCAGTATTTT. Its translation is CASSLIRGGESTDTQYF.

The chain is built from TRBV14 and TRBJ2-3, with unresolved D. V lost 4 bases, J lost 6 bases, and 14 bases lay in between. In germline, CDR1 is SGHDN, CDR2 FVKESK. CDR3 length: 14 amino acids. CDR3 amino acids: CASSRRAIKDTQYF. DNA of the CDR3: TGTGCCAGCAGCCGTCGGGCCATCAAGGATACGCAGTATTTT. The full variable domain, with the rest looked up from reference TRBV14 and TRBJ2-3, is EAGVTQFPSHSVIEKGQTVTLRCDPISGHDNLYWYRRVMGKEIKFLLHFVKESKQDESGMPNNRFLAERTGGTYSTLKVQPAELEDSGVYFCASSRRAIKDTQYFGPGTRLTVL.

This clonotype was seen a handful of times. The gene calls are TRBV12-3 or TRBV12-4 and TRBJ1-3; D is possibly TRBD1 (5 bases). Trimming removed 2 bases at V and 9 bases at J, with 11 bases between. This CDR3 is 13 amino acids long. CDR3 sequence reads: CASSLRGRATIYF. DNA of the CDR3: TGTGCCAGCAGTTTAAGGGGTCGGGCCACCATATATTTT.

Here the CDR3 reads CARQTPGTRHNEQFF. DNA for the CDR3: TGTGCCAGGCAAACTCCCGGGACTCGTCACAATGAGCAGTTCTTC. This chain connects TRBV5-7 to TRBJ2-1; D is possibly TRBD2 (6 bases). TRBV5-7 falls under the ORF class, with uncertain function. Between the trimmed V and J ends, which lost 8 bases and 5 bases, there was a span of 20 bases. CDR3 length equals 15 residues.

Only one count was recorded for this clonotype. This chain joins TRBV28 and TRBJ2-4; 7 bases are shared with TRBD2. With the DNA end fitting TRBJ2-7 better, the J assignment may be wrong. Germline V gives CDR1 MDHEN, CDR2 SYDVKM. There are 15 residues in the CDR3. The CDR3 DNA reads TGTGCCAGCAGTTTATATCCTGGGGAGGGTTACGAGCAGTACTTC. Its translation is CASSLYPGEGYEQYF.

This chain connects TRBV7-9 to TRBJ1-1; D remains unclear. The CDR3 contains 15 residues. Germline V gene sequence: CDR1 SEHNR, CDR2 FQNEAQ (reference sequence). The V and J ends lost 6 bases and 0 bases respectively, with 14 bases between them. The CDR3 DNA reads TGTGCCAGCAGTTCACACCGAGTCTTGAACACTGAAGCTTTCTTT. The encoded protein is CASSSHRVLNTEAFF. Using reference TRBV7-9 and TRBJ1-1 for the parts outside the CDR3, the full variable domain is DTGVSQNPRHKITKRGQNVTFRCDPISEHNRLYWYRQTLGQGPEFLTYFQNEAQLEKSRLLSDRFSAERPKGSFSTLEIQRTEQGDSAMYLCASSSHRVLNTEAFFGQGTRLTVV.

This chain uses TRBV7-2 with TRBJ2-7; possibly TRBD2 for D (5 bases). Germline CDR1 is SGHTA and CDR2 is FQGNSA. The CDR3 contains 14 residues. V dropped 2 bases and J dropped 6 bases, with 14 bases sitting between them. The CDR3 DNA sequence: TGTGCCAGCAGCTTACGCGAGGGCCCCTCCGAGCAGTACTTC. Translating it yields CASSLREGPSEQYF. The whole variable domain, remainder taken from reference TRBV7-2 and TRBJ2-7, is GAGVSQSPSNKVTEKGKDVELRCDPISGHTALYWYRQSLGQGLEFLIYFQGNSAPDKSGLPSDRFSAERTGGSVSTLTIQRTQQEDSAVYLCASSLREGPSEQYFGPGTRLTVT.

This clonotype occurred once. The chain carries TRBV7-9 and TRBJ1-2, with TRBD1 matching 9 bases. Trimming took 5 bases from V and 2 from J; bases not matched to a gene: 12. The length of the CDR3 is 17 residues. Germline V gives CDR1 SEHNR, CDR2 FQNEAQ (reference sequence). CDR3 protein: CASSLFVGQGLNYGYTF. CDR3 sequence (DNA): TGTGCCAGCAGCCTGTTCGTGGGACAGGGACTAAACTATGGCTACACCTTC.

A few counts support this clonotype. The chain recombines TRBV12-3 or TRBV12-4 with TRBJ2-7, with a possible D match to TRBD2 (6 bases). The CDR3 has 16 amino acids. V was pared by 0 bases and J by 3 bases, with 15 bases between. CDR3 DNA: TGTGCCAGCAGTTTAGCGGGGGGTTCCACCCGCTACGAGCAGTACTTC. This codes for CASSLAGGSTRYEQYF.

The chain couples TRBV20-1 to TRBJ2-5; tentatively, D is TRBD2 (5 bases). The germline CDR1 and CDR2 sequences are DFQATT and SNEGSKA (reference sequence). Trimming took 3 bases from V and 5 from J, leaving 13 bases between them. The CDR3 has 13 amino acids. This CDR3 reads CSASFSSGETQYF. Written as DNA, the CDR3 is TGCAGTGCTAGTTTTAGCTCGGGGGAGACCCAGTACTTC.

This clonotype has only a few counts. The rearrangement uses TRBV7-2 and TRBJ1-6, with D possibly TRBD1 on 6 matching bases. The CDR3 totals 15 residues. Germline V lookup: CDR1 SGHTA, CDR2 FQGNSA. The V and J ends lost 1 base and 7 bases respectively, with 11 bases between them. The chain's CDR3 is CASSLVGTRNSPLHF. The CDR3 bases are TGTGCCAGCAGCTTAGTCGGGACACGGAATTCACCCCTCCACTTT.

This clonotype was seen a single time. The chain links TRBV10-3 to TRBJ2-7; perhaps TRBD2 as D (5 bases). Germline CDR1 ENHRY, CDR2 SYGVKD. This CDR3 comprises 14 residues. V was clipped by 5 bases and J by 3 bases, with 14 bases between them. In DNA, the CDR3 is TGTGCCATCAGTTTGACGGGATATAACTACGAGCAGTACTTC. The encoded protein is CAISLTGYNYEQYF.

This chain connects TRBV27 to TRBJ2-1; TRBD1 matches 9 bases. V lost 7 bases, J lost 5 bases, and 3 bases stayed unmatched. Germline V gene sequence: CDR1 MNHEY, CDR2 SMNVEV (reference sequence). CDR3 length equals 13 residues. CDR3: CASMTGGDNEQFF. The CDR3 region has the DNA TGTGCCAGCATGACAGGGGGAGACAATGAGCAGTTCTTC.

V usage is TRBV10-3 and J usage is TRBJ2-5; TRBD1 aligns across 10 bases. The closer fit of TRBJ2-7 to the DNA end suggests the J call may be wrong. CDR1 ENHRY and CDR2 SYGVKD come from the germline V gene. CDR3 length: 15 amino acids. The chain's CDR3 is CAISVGTGEAGEQYF. The CDR3 DNA reads TGTGCCATCAGTGTTGGGACAGGGGAGGCTGGCGAGCAGTACTTC.

This rearrangement joins TRBV20-1 to TRBJ2-1, with no clear D. Looked up from germline, CDR1 is DFQATT and CDR2 is SNEGSKA (reference sequence). Trimming removed 6 bases at V and 0 bases at J, with 12 bases between. The CDR3 covers 14 residues. The chain's CDR3 is CSAWTASSYNEQFF. The CDR3 DNA reads as TGCAGTGCCTGGACGGCATCCTCCTACAATGAGCAGTTCTTC.

The rearrangement joins TRBV20-1 to TRBJ2-7; D unresolved. V was cut by 5 bases and J by 2 bases, with 10 bases left in between. Per germline, CDR1 DFQATT and CDR2 SNEGSKA (reference sequence). This CDR3 spans 12 amino acids. The CDR3 region has the DNA TGCAGTGCTCTGGACGTCCCCTACGAGCAGTACTTC. Protein sequence: CSALDVPYEQYF.

The chain combines TRBV9 with TRBJ2-3; D call uncertain. The germline V and J ends were trimmed by 3 bases and 6 bases, with 17 bases remaining between them. The CDR3 consists of 15 residues. Germline values: CDR1 SGDLS, CDR2 YYNGEE. The DNA for the CDR3 is TGTGCCAGCAGCGGCCGTCTTCTGGGCATCGATACGCAGTATTTT. Encoded protein: CASSGRLLGIDTQYF.

The rearrangement joins TRBV27 to TRBJ2-7, with a weak D call TRBD2 (6 bases). The J call is in doubt because the DNA end fits TRBJ2-5 better. The CDR3 is 14 residues long. Germline V gives CDR1 MNHEY, CDR2 SMNVEV (reference sequence). The CDR3, as DNA: TGTGCCAGCGCCGTAAGTAGCGGACAAGAGACCCAGTACTTC. It codes for CASAVSSGQETQYF.

This clonotype was observed a few times. The V gene is TRBV6-2 or TRBV6-3, the J gene TRBJ1-5, with D perhaps TRBD1 (6 bases). Trimming left V 4 bases short and J 2 bases short, with 15 bases between. The CDR3 loop spans 16 amino acids. Germline CDR1 MNHEY, CDR2 SVGEGT. CDR3 protein: CASSSNREARNQPQHF. The CDR3 DNA follows: TGTGCCAGCAGTTCCAACAGGGAGGCGCGCAATCAGCCCCAGCATTTT.

The chain recombines TRBV24-1 with TRBJ2-1; D is perhaps TRBD1 or TRBD2 (6 bases each). The CDR3 sequence is 16 residues long. V lost 1 base and J lost 6, with 15 bases in between. Germline CDR1 KGHDR, CDR2 SFDVKD. This CDR3 is CATSDLEGGLGNEQFF. Here the CDR3 DNA reads TGTGCCACCAGTGATTTAGAAGGGGGGCTGGGCAATGAGCAGTTCTTC.

The V call is TRBV6-5, the J call TRBJ2-1; D might be TRBD2 (5 bases). CDR1 is MNHEY, CDR2 SVGAGI, per germline. This CDR3 contains 15 residues. Trimming removed 2 bases at V and 4 bases at J, with 12 bases between. The chain's CDR3 is CASSYRPGVYNEQFF. In DNA form, the CDR3 reads TGTGCCAGCAGTTACCGTCCCGGGGTTTACAATGAGCAGTTCTTC.

This clonotype was counted a few times. This chain uses TRBV7-9 with TRBJ2-3; D possibly matches TRBD1 or TRBD2 (5 bases each). CDR1 is SEHNR, CDR2 FQNEAQ, per germline (reference sequence). The CDR3 is 15 amino acids. V lost 5 bases and J 2 bases, leaving 14 bases between the germline ends. This CDR3 reads CASSPGFGATDTQYF. The CDR3 region has the DNA TGTGCCAGCAGCCCCGGTTTCGGGGCCACAGATACGCAGTATTTT.

The V gene is TRBV5-1, the J gene TRBJ2-5, with D perhaps TRBD2 (5 bases). The J call is in doubt because the DNA end fits TRBJ2-7 better. CDR1 is SGHRS and CDR2 is YFSETQ in the germline V gene. The CDR3 is 14 residues long. CDR3 in DNA: TGCGCCAGCAGCCCGGAGGACGGTTCCCACGAGCAGTACTTC. Translating gives CASSPEDGSHEQYF.

The CDR3 bases are TGCAGTGCTGAATCGGGGGAGGACTACCACGAGCAGTACTTC. It yields the protein CSAESGEDYHEQYF. The genes are TRBV20-1 and TRBJ2-5, with a weak D call TRBD2 (6 bases). The J call may be wrong; the DNA end is better matched by TRBJ2-7. Germline-derived CDR1 and CDR2 are DFQATT and SNEGSKA (reference sequence). The CDR3 has 14 amino acids.

This clonotype was detected many times. The chain carries TRBV29-1 and TRBJ2-7; no clear D gene. This CDR3 region has 11 residues. From germline, CDR1 is SQVTM and CDR2 ANQGSEA. V was shortened by 4 bases and J by 7 bases, with 11 bases between the two germline ends. In DNA form, the CDR3 reads TGCAGCGTTGGGACGGTCCAGGAGCAGTACTTC. It yields the protein CSVGTVQEQYF.

This clonotype was found a few times. CDR3 region: CASRPGTDRGYTF. As DNA, the CDR3 is TGTGCCAGCAGACCCGGGACAGATAGAGGCTACACCTTC. The genes are TRBV6-5 and TRBJ1-2; 7 bases align to TRBD1. V lost 6 bases to trimming and J lost 8 bases; unmatched junction nucleotides: 9. The CDR3 runs 13 residues. Germline V gene lookup returns CDR1 MNHEY and CDR2 SVGAGI.

V gene TRBV4-3 combines with J gene TRBJ1-5; D is unclear. Germline CDR1 is LGHNA and CDR2 is YSLEER. The V end lost 2 bases, the J end lost 7 bases, and 12 bases lay between the germline ends. This CDR3 has 14 amino acids. CDR3 DNA: TGCGCCAGCAGCCAATACCAGTCGGGCCAGCCCCAGCATTTT. It is translated as CASSQYQSGQPQHF.

The chain uses TRBV4-1 and TRBJ2-5; D gene uncertain. The germline CDR1 and CDR2 sequences are MGHRA and YSYEKL. V was cut by 0 bases and J by 5 bases, with 13 bases left in between. This CDR3 contains 15 residues. The CDR3 is CASSQDSIVGETQYF. DNA of the CDR3: TGCGCCAGCAGCCAAGATAGTATAGTCGGGGAGACCCAGTACTTC.

This clonotype occurred a few times. The rearrangement links TRBV6-1 to TRBJ2-5, with 12 bases fitting TRBD1. The germline V gene has CDR1 MNHNS and CDR2 SASEGT. The CDR3 length is 17 residues. J lost 1 base, V lost 4 bases, and 7 bases had no gene match. CDR3 loop: CASSGTRDRGLQETQYF. CDR3 coding DNA: TGTGCCAGCAGTGGGACCCGGGACAGGGGGCTCCAAGAGACCCAGTACTTC.

A few counts support this clonotype. V and J are TRBV28 and TRBJ2-1; possibly TRBD1 for D (5 bases). Trimming removed 10 bases from V and 6 bases from J, with 28 bases in between. The CDR3 runs to 17 residues. CDR1 is MDHEN and CDR2 is SYDVKM in the germline V gene. The CDR3 reads CATMRQGIRKIGNEQFF. The DNA for the CDR3 is TGTGCCACCATGAGGCAGGGAATTCGCAAGATTGGCAATGAGCAGTTCTTC. Complete variable domain (other parts from reference TRBV28 and TRBJ2-1): DVKVTQSSRYLVKRTGEKVFLECVQDMDHENMFWYRQDPGLGLRLIYFSYDVKMKEKGDIPEGYSVSREKKERFSLILESASTNQTSMYLCATMRQGIRKIGNEQFFGPGTRLTVL.

CDR3 in amino acids: CASSQEWTTYEQYF. For the CDR3, the DNA is TGCGCCAGCAGCCAAGAATGGACTACCTACGAGCAGTACTTC. V gene TRBV4-3 combines with J gene TRBJ2-7, with D tentatively TRBD2 (6 bases). With 0 bases removed from V and 2 bases from J, the gap between germline ends came to 8 bases. The CDR3 length is 14 residues. Germline values: CDR1 LGHNA, CDR2 YSLEER.

The rearrangement joins TRBV2 to TRBJ2-7; D is uncertain. V was cut by 3 bases and J by 4 bases, with 4 bases left in between. CDR1 and CDR2 from the germline V gene are SNHLY and FYNNEI. The CDR3 covers 11 residues. CDR3 coding DNA: TGTGCCAGCAGTGACCAGTACGAGCAGTACTTC. This translates into CASSDQYEQYF.